Listed below are T cell receptor beta chains from one sample, sequenced in a study of blood T cell repertoires in COVID-19. Assay: immunoSEQ multiplex PCR; the TCRdb copy retains only in-frame clones and omits some. This sample has over 250,000 clones; about 88% occur once, and the top ten carry 4.1%. The sequencing input was PBMCs or T cells enriched from blood (not recorded which). The receptor set was obtained from a man aged 25-45 years with acute COVID-19. Each CDR3 is given with its conserved first and last residue. D genes are given only for firm matches. Part of the rows lack a size; the others show once, few, many or a class for expanded clones.

D gene: -
V gene: TRBV11-2
J gene: TRBJ1-1
clone size: few
CDR3 protein: CASSLRGSMNTEAFF
CDR3 DNA: TGTGCCAGCAGCTTAAGAGGTAGCATGAACACTGAAGCTTTCTTT

D gene: -
V gene: TRBV7-9
J gene: TRBJ1-1
clone size: few
CDR3 protein: CASSLDSDSTYEAFF
CDR3 DNA: TGTGCCAGCAGCCTAGATTCGGACAGCACCTATGAAGCTTTCTTT

D gene: TRBD1
V gene: TRBV27
J gene: TRBJ1-5
clone size: -
CDR3 protein: CASSGTGESNQPQHF
CDR3 DNA: TGTGCCAGCAGTGGGACAGGCGAAAGCAATCAGCCCCAGCATTTT

D gene: TRBD1
V gene: TRBV6-5
J gene: TRBJ2-1
clone size: -
CDR3 protein: CASRDRTGATGPFF
CDR3 DNA: TGTGCCAGCAGAGATCGGACAGGGGCCACGGGTCCGTTCTTC

D gene: -
V gene: TRBV27
J gene: TRBJ1-1
clone size: -
CDR3 protein: CASSRGREGWAFF
CDR3 DNA: TGTGCCAGCAGCCGGGGAAGGGAGGGGTGGGCTTTCTTT

D gene: -
V gene: TRBV7-8
J gene: TRBJ1-4
clone size: -
CDR3 protein: CASSLKGGFREKLFF
CDR3 DNA: TGTGCCAGCAGCTTAAAAGGGGGTTTTAGGGAAAAACTGTTTTTT

D gene: TRBD1
V gene: TRBV7-2
J gene: TRBJ2-5
clone size: -
CDR3 protein: CASSLAIDRAQKTQYF
CDR3 DNA: TGTGCCAGCAGCTTAGCTATTGACAGGGCACAGAAGACCCAGTACTTC

D gene: -
V gene: TRBV7-9
J gene: TRBJ1-3
clone size: once
CDR3 protein: CASSLGNREVSGNTIYF
CDR3 DNA: TGTGCCAGCAGCTTAGGTAACAGGGAAGTATCTGGAAACACCATATATTTT

D gene: -
V gene: TRBV6-5
J gene: TRBJ1-1
clone size: -
CDR3 protein: CASSYGGQMNTEAFF
CDR3 DNA: TGTGCCAGCAGTTACGGCGGACAGATGAACACTGAAGCTTTCTTT

D gene: TRBD2
V gene: TRBV20-1
J gene: TRBJ2-5
clone size: -
CDR3 protein: CSASPGTSGRETQYF
CDR3 DNA: TGCAGTGCTAGTCCCGGGACTAGCGGGAGAGAGACCCAGTACTTC

D gene: -
V gene: TRBV10-1
J gene: TRBJ2-3
clone size: -
CDR3 protein: CASSDGVAPTDTQYF
CDR3 DNA: TGCGCCAGCAGTGATGGTGTAGCTCCAACAGATACGCAGTATTTT

D gene: TRBD1
V gene: TRBV18
J gene: TRBJ1-6
clone size: -
CDR3 protein: CASSRGTGNSPLHF
CDR3 DNA: TGTGCCAGCTCCCGAGGGACAGGGAATTCACCCCTCCACTTT

D gene: TRBD1
V gene: TRBV24-1
J gene: TRBJ2-2
clone size: -
CDR3 protein: CATSGPRGSSRGELFF
CDR3 DNA: TGTGCCACCAGTGGTCCCAGGGGGAGTTCACGCGGGGAGCTGTTTTTT

D gene: -
V gene: TRBV6-5
J gene: TRBJ1-6
clone size: -
CDR3 protein: CASSYSLLGNSPLHF
CDR3 DNA: TGTGCCAGCAGTTACTCGCTCCTGGGCAATTCACCCCTCCACTTT

D gene: -
V gene: TRBV6-5
J gene: TRBJ2-2
clone size: -
CDR3 protein: CASSYNPANTGELFF
CDR3 DNA: TGTGCCAGCAGTTACAATCCAGCGAACACCGGGGAGCTGTTTTTT

D gene: -
V gene: TRBV10-1
J gene: TRBJ2-1
clone size: -
CDR3 protein: CASSESPGGADNEQFF
CDR3 DNA: TGCGCCAGCAGTGAGTCCCCGGGGGGCGCGGACAATGAGCAGTTCTTC

D gene: -
V gene: TRBV19
J gene: TRBJ1-1
clone size: -
CDR3 protein: CASSMRSGADAFF
CDR3 DNA: TGTGCCAGTAGTATGAGGTCAGGGGCGGACGCTTTCTTT

D gene: TRBD1
V gene: TRBV14
J gene: TRBJ2-1
clone size: -
CDR3 protein: CASSPATGGLYNEQFF
CDR3 DNA: TGTGCCAGCAGCCCTGCAACAGGGGGCCTCTACAATGAGCAGTTCTTC

D gene: -
V gene: TRBV6-2/TRBV6-3
J gene: TRBJ2-6
clone size: -
CDR3 protein: CASSYAGRGNSGANVLTF
CDR3 DNA: TGTGCCAGCAGTTACGCGGGCAGGGGTAACTCTGGGGCCAACGTCCTGACTTTC

D gene: -
V gene: TRBV19
J gene: TRBJ1-6
clone size: -
CDR3 protein: CASTKTGSSSSYNSPLHF
CDR3 DNA: TGTGCCAGTACCAAGACAGGTTCCTCGAGCTCCTATAATTCACCCCTCCACTTT

D gene: -
V gene: TRBV4-3
J gene: TRBJ2-6
clone size: -
CDR3 protein: CASSQLQGPGANVLTF
CDR3 DNA: TGCGCCAGCAGCCAGCTACAGGGTCCCGGGGCCAACGTCCTGACTTTC

D gene: TRBD2
V gene: TRBV19
J gene: TRBJ2-3
clone size: -
CDR3 protein: CAASSGGREDTQYF
CDR3 DNA: TGTGCCGCCAGTAGCGGGGGGAGGGAAGATACGCAGTATTTT

D gene: -
V gene: TRBV19
J gene: TRBJ1-5
clone size: few
CDR3 protein: CASSLGGQQPQHF
CDR3 DNA: TGTGCCAGTAGTTTGGGGGGGCAGCAGCCCCAGCATTTT

D gene: TRBD1
V gene: TRBV19
J gene: TRBJ1-1
clone size: -
CDR3 protein: CASTSPTGAEAFF
CDR3 DNA: TGTGCCAGTACATCCCCGACAGGGGCTGAAGCTTTCTTT

D gene: -
V gene: TRBV3-1/TRBV3-2
J gene: TRBJ2-5
clone size: -
CDR3 protein: CASSPTPTEETQYF
CDR3 DNA: TGTGCCAGCAGCCCCACCCCTACAGAAGAGACCCAGTACTTC

D gene: -
V gene: TRBV6-2/TRBV6-3
J gene: TRBJ1-3
clone size: -
CDR3 protein: CASSYGGLTYSGNTIYF
CDR3 DNA: TGTGCCAGCAGTTACGGAGGGCTAACATACTCTGGAAACACCATATATTTT

D gene: TRBD1
V gene: TRBV18
J gene: TRBJ1-6
clone size: -
CDR3 protein: CASSPQGAGYNSPLHF
CDR3 DNA: TGTGCCAGCTCACCCCAGGGGGCTGGATATAATTCACCCCTCCACTTT

D gene: -
V gene: TRBV6-5
J gene: TRBJ2-5
clone size: once
CDR3 protein: CASSLGLGGTQETQYF
CDR3 DNA: TGTGCCAGCAGTTTGGGGTTAGGGGGTACTCAAGAGACCCAGTACTTC

D gene: -
V gene: TRBV5-4
J gene: TRBJ2-3
clone size: -
CDR3 protein: CASSFPGLWGQYF
CDR3 DNA: TGTGCCAGCAGCTTCCCTGGACTCTGGGGGCAGTATTTT

D gene: TRBD1
V gene: TRBV27
J gene: TRBJ2-2
clone size: -
CDR3 protein: CASSLHRGLNTGELFF
CDR3 DNA: TGTGCCAGCAGTTTACACAGGGGGCTGAACACCGGGGAGCTGTTTTTT

D gene: TRBD1
V gene: TRBV27
J gene: TRBJ1-2
clone size: few
CDR3 protein: CASSFQGDGGYTF
CDR3 DNA: TGTGCCAGCAGTTTCCAGGGGGATGGGGGCTACACCTTC

D gene: -
V gene: TRBV12-3/TRBV12-4
J gene: TRBJ1-3
clone size: -
CDR3 protein: CASSLELGNTIYF
CDR3 DNA: TGTGCCAGCAGCCTTGAACTTGGAAACACCATATATTTT